This T cell receptor beta chain was profiled in a study of cytomegalovirus exposure and HLA in healthy donors. The CDR3 sequence is 15 residues long. The ends were cut back, 4 bases at V and 6 bases at J, with 17 bases in the middle. Germline lookup yields CDR1 SGHRS and CDR2 YFSETQ. The PCR made use of 60 Vbeta and 13 Jbeta primers. Repertoires were generated with immunoSEQ multiplex PCR, while TCRdb's copy carries only in-frame clones and drops some. This sample has about 130,000 clones, with 75% to 85% found just once. The chain joins TRBV5-1 to TRBJ2-1; tentatively, D is TRBD2 (6 bases). Material: PBMCs. The source is a man in his fifties or sixties in good health and CMV-seronegative. CDR3 amino acids: CASSHPWTNPNEQFF. CDR3 bases: TGCGCCAGCAGCCATCCCTGGACTAACCCCAATGAGCAGTTCTTC.